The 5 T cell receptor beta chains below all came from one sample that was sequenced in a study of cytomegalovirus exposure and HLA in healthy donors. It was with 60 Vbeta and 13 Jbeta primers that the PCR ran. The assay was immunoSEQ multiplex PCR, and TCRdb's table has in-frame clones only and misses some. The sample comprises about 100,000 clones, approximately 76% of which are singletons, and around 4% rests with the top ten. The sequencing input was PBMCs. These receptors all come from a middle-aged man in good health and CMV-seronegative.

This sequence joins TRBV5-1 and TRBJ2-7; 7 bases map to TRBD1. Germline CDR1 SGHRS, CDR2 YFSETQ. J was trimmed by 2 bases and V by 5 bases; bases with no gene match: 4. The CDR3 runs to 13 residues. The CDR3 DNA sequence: TGCGCCAGCAGACCAGGACAGGCCTACGAGCAGTACTTC. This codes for CASRPGQAYEQYF.

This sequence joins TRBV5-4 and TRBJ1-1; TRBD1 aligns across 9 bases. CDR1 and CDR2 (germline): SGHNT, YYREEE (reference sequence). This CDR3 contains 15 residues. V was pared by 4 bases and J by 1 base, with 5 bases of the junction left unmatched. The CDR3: CASSQGTGPNTEAFF. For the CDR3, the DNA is TGTGCCAGCAGCCAAGGGACAGGGCCGAACACTGAAGCTTTCTTT.

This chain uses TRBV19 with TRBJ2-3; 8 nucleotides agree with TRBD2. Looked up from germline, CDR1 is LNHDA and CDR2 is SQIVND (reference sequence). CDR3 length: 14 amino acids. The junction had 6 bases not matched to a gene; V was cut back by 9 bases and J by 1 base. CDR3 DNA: TGTGCCAGCCGTCAAGCGGGGGGCACAGATACGCAGTATTTT. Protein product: CASRQAGGTDTQYF. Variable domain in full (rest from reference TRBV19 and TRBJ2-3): DGGITQSPKYLFRKEGQNVTLSCEQNLNHDAMYWYRQDPGQGLRLIYYSQIVNDFQKGDIAEGYSVSREKKESFPLTVTSAQKNPTAFYLCASRQAGGTDTQYFGPGTRLTVL.

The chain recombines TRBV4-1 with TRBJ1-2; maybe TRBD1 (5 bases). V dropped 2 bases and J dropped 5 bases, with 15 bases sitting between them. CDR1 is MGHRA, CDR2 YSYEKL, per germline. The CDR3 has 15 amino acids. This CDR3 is CASSQSGRFEYGYTF. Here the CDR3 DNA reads TGCGCCAGCAGCCAATCAGGGAGGTTCGAATATGGCTACACCTTC.

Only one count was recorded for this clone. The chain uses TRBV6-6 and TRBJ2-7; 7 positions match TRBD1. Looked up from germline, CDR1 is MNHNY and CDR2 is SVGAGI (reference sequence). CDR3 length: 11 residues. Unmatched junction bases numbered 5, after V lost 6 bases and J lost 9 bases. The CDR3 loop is CASRQGDLQYV. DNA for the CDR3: TGTGCCAGCAGGCAGGGGGATTTGCAGTACGTC.